This T cell receptor beta chain emerged from a study of T cell responses to AZD1222 COVID-19 vaccine. Concerning this clone: What it recognizes is unknown.

Whole-study findings and limits: Seropositive at baseline were only a handful of AZD1222 recipients. Donors were chiefly white British, with a greater number of females, and clonal diversity was perhaps underestimated.

V lost 3 bases and J lost 1; bases outside the gene matches: 2. The length of the CDR3 is 16 residues. Method: immunoSEQ multiplex PCR; TCRdb's copy keeps in-frame clones and lacks some. Counted here are about 90,000 clones, roughly 90% occurring once; the ten biggest clones make up roughly an eighth. This sequence originates from an adult who received the AZD1222 COVID-19 vaccine. V is TRBV23-1 and J is TRBJ2-5; TRBD2 aligns across 13 bases. TRBV23-1 is reported as an ORF; its role is uncertain. The source material was peripheral blood, sampled 28 days after the second AZD1222 dose. This CDR3 reads CASSHRLAGGQETQYF. Here the CDR3 DNA reads TGCGCCAGCAGTCACCGACTAGCGGGGGGCCAAGAGACCCAGTACTTC.